The source of this T cell receptor beta chain is a study of response to subunit inactivated influenza vaccine. TCRdb itself ran the RT-PCR reads through MiXCR, one entry per CDR3 protein. Of some 500,000 distinct CDR3 sequences in the sample, 25% are singletons; the top ten hold 1.5% to 2%. General study points: There was a suggestion from the authors that each seasonal influenza vaccination recruits few new T cells.

There are many counts of this clonotype. The antigen is unknown. The origin of this receptor is a man aged 45-60 years who received an inactivated influenza vaccine. The source was CD4+ T cells sorted from PBMCs, collected less than 6 days after vaccination.

As DNA, the CDR3 is TGCAGTGCTGAAGCGGTTCCCGGATCGTACGAGCAGTACTTC. This encodes CSAEAVPGSYEQYF. The V and J genes are TRBV20-1 and TRBJ2-7; weak D call: TRBD2 (5 bases). V lost 5 bases and J 4 bases, leaving 18 bases between the germline ends. The germline gives CDR1 DFQATT, CDR2 SNEGSKA (reference sequence). The CDR3 is 14 residues long.